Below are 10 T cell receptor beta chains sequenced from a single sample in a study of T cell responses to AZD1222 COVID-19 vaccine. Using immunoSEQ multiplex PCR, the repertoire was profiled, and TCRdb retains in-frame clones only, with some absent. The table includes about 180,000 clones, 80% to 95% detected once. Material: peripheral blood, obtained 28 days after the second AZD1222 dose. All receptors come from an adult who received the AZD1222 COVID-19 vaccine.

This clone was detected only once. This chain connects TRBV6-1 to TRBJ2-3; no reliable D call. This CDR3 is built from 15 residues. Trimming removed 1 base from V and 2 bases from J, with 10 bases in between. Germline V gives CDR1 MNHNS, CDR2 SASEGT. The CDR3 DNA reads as TGTGCCAGCAGTGAAGGGGTGGGATTCACAGATACGCAGTATTTT. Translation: CASSEGVGFTDTQYF.

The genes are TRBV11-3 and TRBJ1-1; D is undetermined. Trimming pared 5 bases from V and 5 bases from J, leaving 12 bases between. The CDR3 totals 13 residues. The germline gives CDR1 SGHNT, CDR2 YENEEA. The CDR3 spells CASSLLSETEAFF. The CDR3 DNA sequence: TGTGCCAGCAGCCTACTTTCAGAGACTGAAGCTTTCTTT.

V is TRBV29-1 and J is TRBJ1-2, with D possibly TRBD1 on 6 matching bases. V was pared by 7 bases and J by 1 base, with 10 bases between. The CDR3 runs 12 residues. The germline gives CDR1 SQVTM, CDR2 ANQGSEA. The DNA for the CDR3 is TGCAGCGCATCGGACAGTAACTATGGCTACACCTTC. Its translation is CSASDSNYGYTF. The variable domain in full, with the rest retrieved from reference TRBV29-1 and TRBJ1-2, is SAVISQKPSRDICQRGTSLTIQCQVDSQVTMMFWYRQQPGQSLTLIATANQGSEATYESGFVIDKFPISRPNLTFSTLTVSNMSPEDSSIYLCSASDSNYGYTFGSGTRLTVV.

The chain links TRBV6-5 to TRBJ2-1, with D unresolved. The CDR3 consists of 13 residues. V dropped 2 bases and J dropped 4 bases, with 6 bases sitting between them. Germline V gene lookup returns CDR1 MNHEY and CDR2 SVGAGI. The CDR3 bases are TGTGCCAGCAGTTACGGGTGGTACAATGAGCAGTTCTTC. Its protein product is CASSYGWYNEQFF.

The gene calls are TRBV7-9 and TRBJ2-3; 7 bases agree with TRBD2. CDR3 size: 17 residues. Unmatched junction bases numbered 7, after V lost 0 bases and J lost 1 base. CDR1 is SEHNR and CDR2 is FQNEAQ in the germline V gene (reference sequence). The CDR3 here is CASSLAIGGSGTDTQYF. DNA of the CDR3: TGTGCCAGCAGCTTAGCCATCGGGGGGTCAGGCACAGATACGCAGTATTTT.

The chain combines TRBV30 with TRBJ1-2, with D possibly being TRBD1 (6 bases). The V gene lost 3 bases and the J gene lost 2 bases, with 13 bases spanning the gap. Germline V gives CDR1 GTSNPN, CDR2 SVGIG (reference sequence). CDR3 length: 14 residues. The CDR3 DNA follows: TGTGCCTGGAGGTTGGGGGCACCGAACTATGGCTACACCTTC. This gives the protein CAWRLGAPNYGYTF.

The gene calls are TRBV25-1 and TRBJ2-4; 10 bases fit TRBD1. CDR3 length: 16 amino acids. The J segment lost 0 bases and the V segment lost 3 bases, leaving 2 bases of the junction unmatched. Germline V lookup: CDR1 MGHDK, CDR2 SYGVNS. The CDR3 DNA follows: TGTGCCAGCAGTGAGGACAGGGGGATAGCCAAAAACATTCAGTACTTC. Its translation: CASSEDRGIAKNIQYF.

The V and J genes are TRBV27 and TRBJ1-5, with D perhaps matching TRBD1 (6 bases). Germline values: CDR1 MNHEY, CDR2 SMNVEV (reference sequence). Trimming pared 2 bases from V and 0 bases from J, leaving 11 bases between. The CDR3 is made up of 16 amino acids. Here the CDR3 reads CASSLLGQYSNQPQHF. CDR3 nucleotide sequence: TGTGCCAGCAGTTTACTCGGACAGTATAGCAATCAGCCCCAGCATTTT.

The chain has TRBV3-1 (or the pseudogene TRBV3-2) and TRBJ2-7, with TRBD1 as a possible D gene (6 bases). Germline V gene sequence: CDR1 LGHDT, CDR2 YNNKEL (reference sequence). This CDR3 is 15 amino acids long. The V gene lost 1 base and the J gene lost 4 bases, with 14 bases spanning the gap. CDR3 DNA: TGTGCCAGCAGCCAAGTGGGCAGGGGTTATTACGAGCAGTACTTC. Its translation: CASSQVGRGYYEQYF.

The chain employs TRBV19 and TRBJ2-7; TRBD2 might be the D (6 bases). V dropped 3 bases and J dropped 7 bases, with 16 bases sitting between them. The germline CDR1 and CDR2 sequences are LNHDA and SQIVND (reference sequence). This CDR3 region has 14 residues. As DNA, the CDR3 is TGTGCCAGTAGTATCCGGAGGGATGTTGGGGAGCAGTACTTC. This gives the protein CASSIRRDVGEQYF.